A single T cell receptor (beta chain) is shown here with its context. The record originates from a study of blood T cell repertoires in COVID-19. The wider study: The United States, Italy and Spain were the sources of the acute and convalescent COVID-19 samples. In each case, the material was cDNA or gDNA derived from T cells, B-cell-depleted T cells, or PBMCs.

The CDR3 has 15 residues. The germline CDR1 and CDR2 sequences are SGHRS and YFSETQ. Trimming removed 5 bases from V and 2 bases from J, with 15 bases in between. It was during active infection that Seattle patients were enrolled and then longitudinally followed. In the study's own analysis: From reference gene primer amplification, estimates of nucleated cell counts were derived. Only in-frame clones appear in the TCRdb table, and some are missing; sequencing was by immunoSEQ multiplex PCR. V, J and clone size are those of that table, while D and trimming were read from the DNA. Counted here are some 370,000 clones, about 89% occurring once; the ten biggest clones make up about 10%.

This rearrangement joins TRBV5-1 to TRBJ2-3; possibly TRBD2 for D (7 bases). The TCR sequence derives from a woman aged 25 to 45 with COVID-19, enrolled during active disease. Source material: peripheral blood. The CDR3 DNA reads TGCGCCAGCAGGAATTTGGGGGGGGCCACAGATACGCAGTATTTT. Protein product: CASRNLGGATDTQYF.